This TCR beta chain stems from a study of cytomegalovirus exposure and HLA in healthy donors. Findings and limits, study-wide: Some TCR beta chains (over 150 of them) were listed as cytomegalovirus-associated. V- and J-gene trimming in TCR beta was tied to a missense DCLRE1C variant by an analysis performed later. Later analysis showed TCR association rates varying by HLA locus, highest for DRB1 and lowest for HLA-C.

To note about this clone: Its antigen is as yet unknown.

This CDR3 region has 14 residues. Germline V gene lookup returns CDR1 LNHDA and CDR2 SQIVND (reference sequence). V lost 8 bases and J lost 1; bases outside the gene matches: 4. Primers: 60 Vbeta forward and 13 Jbeta reverse. Assay used: immunoSEQ multiplex PCR; TCRdb lists only in-frame clones, some missing. This table holds 150,000 or so clones, under 80% found once. The clonotype originates from a man between 18 and 35 years old in good health and CMV-seropositive. This sequence joins TRBV19 and TRBJ1-5; 8 nucleotides align to TRBD1. Sequencing input: PBMCs. The DNA of the CDR3 is TGTGCCAGTCGGTACAGGGGGAGCAATCAGCCCCAGCATTTT. Residues: CASRYRGSNQPQHF. Looking up the rest from reference TRBV19 and TRBJ1-5 gives the full variable domain: DGGITQSPKYLFRKEGQNVTLSCEQNLNHDAMYWYRQDPGQGLRLIYYSQIVNDFQKGDIAEGYSVSREKKESFPLTVTSAQKNPTAFYLCASRYRGSNQPQHFGDGTRLSIL.